This T cell receptor (beta chain) was identified during a study of human T cells and chemical hapten exposure. Across the study: Sensitization was performed using 2% DPC on an approximately 2 cm by approximately 2 cm upper inner arm skin site.

From the RACE reads, TCRdb called clonotypes with MiXCR, one entry per CDR3 protein. The sample shows some 51,000 distinct CDR3 sequences, 9.4% of them seen only once. V lost 2 bases, J lost 4 bases, and 11 bases lay in between. The CDR3 spans 14 residues. CDR1 is LNHNV and CDR2 is YYDKDF in the germline V gene (reference sequence). As for time point: pre-sensitization, week 0. Documented treatment: therapeutic diphenylcyclopropenone sensitization with weekly scalp DPC. The donor pool consisted of alopecia patients aged 18 to 70 years, considered suitable for DPC. The rearrangement joins TRBV15 to TRBJ1-2, with D possibly TRBD1 on 5 matching bases. This sequence originates from a woman between 40 and 55 years old with alopecia areata. Some clones in this sample may be carry-over from other donors' samples. The sequences come from whole blood, collected in connection with sensitization to the hapten diphenylcyclopropenone (DPC). CDR3 bases: TGTGCCACCAGCAGAAAAGACAGTCCCTATGGCTACACCTTC. As protein: CATSRKDSPYGYTF. Full variable domain (missing parts from reference TRBV15 and TRBJ1-2): DAMVIQNPRYQVTQFGKPVTLSCSQTLNHNVMYWYQQKSSQAPKLLFHYYDKDFNNEADTPDNFQSRRPNTSFCFLDIRSPGLGDTAMYLCATSRKDSPYGYTFGSGTRLTVV.